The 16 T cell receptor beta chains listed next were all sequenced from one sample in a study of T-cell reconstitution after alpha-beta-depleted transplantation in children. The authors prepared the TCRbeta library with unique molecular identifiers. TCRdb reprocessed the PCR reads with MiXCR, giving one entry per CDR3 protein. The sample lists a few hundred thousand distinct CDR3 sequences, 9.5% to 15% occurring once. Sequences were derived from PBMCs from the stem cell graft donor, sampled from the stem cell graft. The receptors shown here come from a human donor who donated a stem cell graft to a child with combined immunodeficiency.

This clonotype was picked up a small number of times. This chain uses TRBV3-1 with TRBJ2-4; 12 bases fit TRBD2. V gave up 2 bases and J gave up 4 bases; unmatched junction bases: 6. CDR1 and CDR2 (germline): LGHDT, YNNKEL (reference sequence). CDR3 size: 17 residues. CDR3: CASSQMALAGGKNIQYF. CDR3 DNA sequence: TGTGCCAGCAGCCAAATGGCACTAGCGGGAGGAAAAAACATTCAGTACTTC.

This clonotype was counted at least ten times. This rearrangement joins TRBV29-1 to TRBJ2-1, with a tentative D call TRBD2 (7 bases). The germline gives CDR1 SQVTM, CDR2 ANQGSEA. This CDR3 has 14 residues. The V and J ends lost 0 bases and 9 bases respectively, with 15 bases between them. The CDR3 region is CSVEDVTRGAEQFF. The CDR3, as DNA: TGCAGCGTTGAAGATGTGACTCGGGGGGCTGAGCAGTTCTTC.

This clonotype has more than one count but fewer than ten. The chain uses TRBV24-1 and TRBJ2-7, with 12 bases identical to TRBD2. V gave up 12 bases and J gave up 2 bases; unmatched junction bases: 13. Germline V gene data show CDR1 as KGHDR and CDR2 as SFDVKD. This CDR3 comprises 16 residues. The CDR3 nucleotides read TGTGCCCCCTACTCACTAGCGGGAGGAACCCCCTACGAGCAGTACTTC. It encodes CAPYSLAGGTPYEQYF.

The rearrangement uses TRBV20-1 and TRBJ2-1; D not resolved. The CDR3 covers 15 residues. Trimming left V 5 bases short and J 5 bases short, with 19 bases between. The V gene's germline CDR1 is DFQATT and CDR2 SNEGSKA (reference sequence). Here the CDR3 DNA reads TGCAGTGCTGGGAAGTCCCTCTGGGGTAACAATGAGCAGTTCTTC. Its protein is CSAGKSLWGNNEQFF.

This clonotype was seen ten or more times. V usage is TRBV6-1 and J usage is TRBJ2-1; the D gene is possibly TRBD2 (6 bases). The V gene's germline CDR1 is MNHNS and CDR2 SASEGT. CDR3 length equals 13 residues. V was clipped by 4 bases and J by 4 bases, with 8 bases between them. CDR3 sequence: CASSGDFYNEQFF. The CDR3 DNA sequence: TGTGCCAGCAGTGGGGACTTTTACAATGAGCAGTTCTTC.

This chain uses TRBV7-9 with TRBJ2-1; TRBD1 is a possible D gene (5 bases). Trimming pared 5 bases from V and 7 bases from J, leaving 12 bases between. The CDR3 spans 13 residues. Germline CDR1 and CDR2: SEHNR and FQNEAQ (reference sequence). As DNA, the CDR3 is TGTGCCAGCAGCCCATCCCCAGGGAATGAGCAGTTCTTC. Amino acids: CASSPSPGNEQFF.

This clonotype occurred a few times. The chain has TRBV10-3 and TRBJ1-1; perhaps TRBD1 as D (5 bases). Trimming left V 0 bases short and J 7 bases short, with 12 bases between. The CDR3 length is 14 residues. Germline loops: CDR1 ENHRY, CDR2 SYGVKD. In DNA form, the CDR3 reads TGTGCCATCAGTGAGTCGCGGGGCTCTAGTGAAGCTTTCTTT. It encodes CAISESRGSSEAFF.

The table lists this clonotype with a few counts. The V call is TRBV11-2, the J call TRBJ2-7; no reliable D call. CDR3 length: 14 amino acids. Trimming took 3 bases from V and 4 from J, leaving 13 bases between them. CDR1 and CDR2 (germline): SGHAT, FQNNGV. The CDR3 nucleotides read TGTGCCAGCAGCTTGGGCCCTCCAGCGTACGAGCAGTACTTC. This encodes CASSLGPPAYEQYF.

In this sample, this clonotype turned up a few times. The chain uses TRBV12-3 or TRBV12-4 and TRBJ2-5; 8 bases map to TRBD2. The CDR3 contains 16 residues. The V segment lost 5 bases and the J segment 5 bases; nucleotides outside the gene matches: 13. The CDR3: CASSQGVKRGKETQYF. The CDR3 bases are TGTGCCAGCAGTCAAGGGGTTAAGCGGGGGAAGGAGACCCAGTACTTC.

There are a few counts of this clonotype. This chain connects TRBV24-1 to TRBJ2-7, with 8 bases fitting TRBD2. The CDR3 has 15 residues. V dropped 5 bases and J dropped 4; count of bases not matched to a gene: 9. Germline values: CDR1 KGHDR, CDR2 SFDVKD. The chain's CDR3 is CATSALSGSRYEQYF. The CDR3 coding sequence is TGTGCCACCAGTGCCCTCAGCGGGAGCAGGTACGAGCAGTACTTC.

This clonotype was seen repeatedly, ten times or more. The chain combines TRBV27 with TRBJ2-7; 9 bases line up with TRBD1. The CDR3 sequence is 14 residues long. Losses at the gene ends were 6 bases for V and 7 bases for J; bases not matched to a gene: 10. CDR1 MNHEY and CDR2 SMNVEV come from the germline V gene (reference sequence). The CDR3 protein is CASSGTGSPLEQYF. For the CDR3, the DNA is TGTGCCAGCAGCGGGACAGGGAGCCCTCTGGAGCAGTACTTC.

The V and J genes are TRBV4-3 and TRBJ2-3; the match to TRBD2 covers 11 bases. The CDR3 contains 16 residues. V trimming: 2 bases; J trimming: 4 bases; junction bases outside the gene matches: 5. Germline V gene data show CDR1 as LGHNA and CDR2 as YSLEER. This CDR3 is CASSQSGLAESDTQYF. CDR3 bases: TGCGCCAGCAGCCAATCGGGACTAGCGGAGTCAGATACGCAGTATTTT.

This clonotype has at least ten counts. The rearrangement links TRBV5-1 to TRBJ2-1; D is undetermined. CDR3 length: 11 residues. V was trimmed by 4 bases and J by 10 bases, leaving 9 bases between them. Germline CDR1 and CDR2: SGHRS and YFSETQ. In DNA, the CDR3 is TGCGCCAGCAGCCCTAATAGGGAGCAGTTCTTC. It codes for CASSPNREQFF.

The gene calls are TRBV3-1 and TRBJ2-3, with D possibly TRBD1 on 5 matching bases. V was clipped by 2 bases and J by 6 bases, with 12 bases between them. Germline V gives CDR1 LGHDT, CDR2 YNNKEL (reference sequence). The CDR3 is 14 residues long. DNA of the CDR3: TGTGCCAGCAGCCAAACTCCAGGGCGGGATACGCAGTATTTT. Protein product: CASSQTPGRDTQYF.

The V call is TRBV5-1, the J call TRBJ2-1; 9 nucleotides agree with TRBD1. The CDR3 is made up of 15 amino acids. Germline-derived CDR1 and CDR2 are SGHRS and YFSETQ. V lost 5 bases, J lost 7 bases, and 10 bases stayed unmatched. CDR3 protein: CASRPPGTGLNEQFF. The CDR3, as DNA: TGCGCCAGCAGGCCCCCAGGGACAGGGTTGAATGAGCAGTTCTTC.

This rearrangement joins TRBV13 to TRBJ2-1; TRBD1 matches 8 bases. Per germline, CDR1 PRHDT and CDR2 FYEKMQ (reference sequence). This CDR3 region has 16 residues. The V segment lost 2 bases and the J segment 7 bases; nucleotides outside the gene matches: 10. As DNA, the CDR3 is TGTGCCAGCAGCTTATTGGGACAGGCGGAGGAAAATGAGCAGTTCTTC. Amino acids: CASSLLGQAEENEQFF.